This TCR beta chain was recovered during a study of T-cell reconstitution after alpha-beta-depleted transplantation in children. Library preparation (for TCRbeta) was performed with unique molecular identifiers. TCRdb redid the calling of the PCR reads with MiXCR, one entry per CDR3 protein. The sample carries 450,000 to 600,000 distinct CDR3 sequences, around 20% recorded once. CDR3 size: 14 residues. Germline lookup yields CDR1 SGHRS and CDR2 YFSETQ. Trimming pared 3 bases from V and 5 bases from J, leaving 15 bases between. This clonotype was detected ten times or more. The receptor was isolated from a human donor who donated a stem cell graft to a child with acute lymphoblastic leukemia. Sequenced here: PBMCs from the stem cell graft donor, sampled from the stem cell graft. The chain is built from TRBV5-1 and TRBJ2-7, with TRBD2 as a possible D gene (5 bases). The CDR3 protein is CASSWVGDDHEQYF. The CDR3 DNA follows: TGCGCCAGCAGCTGGGTGGGAGACGACCACGAGCAGTACTTC.